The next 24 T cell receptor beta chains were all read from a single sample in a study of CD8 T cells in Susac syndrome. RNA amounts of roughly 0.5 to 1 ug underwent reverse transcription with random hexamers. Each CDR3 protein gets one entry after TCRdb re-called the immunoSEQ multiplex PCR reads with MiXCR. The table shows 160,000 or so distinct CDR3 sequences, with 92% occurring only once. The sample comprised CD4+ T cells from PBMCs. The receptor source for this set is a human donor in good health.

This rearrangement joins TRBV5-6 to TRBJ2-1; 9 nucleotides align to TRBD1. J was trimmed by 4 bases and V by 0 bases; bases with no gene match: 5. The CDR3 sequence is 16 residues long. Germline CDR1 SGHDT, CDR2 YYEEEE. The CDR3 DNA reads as TGTGCCAGCAGCTTGGTTGGGACAGGGCAGTACAATGAGCAGTTCTTC. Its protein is CASSLVGTGQYNEQFF. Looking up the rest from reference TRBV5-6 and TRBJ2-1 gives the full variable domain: DAGVTQSPTHLIKTRGQQVTLRCSPKSGHDTVSWYQQALGQGPQFIFQYYEEEERQRGNFPDRFSGHQFPNYSSELNVNALLLGDSALYLCASSLVGTGQYNEQFFGPGTRLTVL.

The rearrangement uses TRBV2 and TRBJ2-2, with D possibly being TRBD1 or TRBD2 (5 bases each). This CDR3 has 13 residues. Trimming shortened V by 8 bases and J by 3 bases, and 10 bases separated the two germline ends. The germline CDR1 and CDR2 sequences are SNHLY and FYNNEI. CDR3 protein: CASLREYTGELFF. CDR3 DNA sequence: TGTGCCAGCCTCAGGGAGTACACCGGGGAGCTGTTTTTT.

Written as DNA, the CDR3 is TGCAGTGCTAGAGATGGGGCGGGAGATACGCAGTATTTT. The encoded protein is CSARDGAGDTQYF. This chain joins TRBV20-1 and TRBJ2-3, with D perhaps TRBD1 or TRBD2 (5 bases each). V was cut by 0 bases and J by 5 bases, with 9 bases left in between. Germline assignment: CDR1 DFQATT and CDR2 SNEGSKA (reference sequence). The CDR3 covers 13 residues.

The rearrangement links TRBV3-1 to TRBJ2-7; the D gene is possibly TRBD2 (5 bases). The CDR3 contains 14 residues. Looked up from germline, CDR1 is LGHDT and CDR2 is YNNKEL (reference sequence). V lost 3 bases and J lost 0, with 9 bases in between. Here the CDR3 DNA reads TGTGCCAGCAGCCAGCGACTACTCTCCTACGAGCAGTACTTC. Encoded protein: CASSQRLLSYEQYF.

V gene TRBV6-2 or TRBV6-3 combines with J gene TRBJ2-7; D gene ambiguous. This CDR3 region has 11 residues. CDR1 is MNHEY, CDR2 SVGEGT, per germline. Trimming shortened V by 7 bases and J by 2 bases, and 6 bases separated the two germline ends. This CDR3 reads CASTQTYEQYF. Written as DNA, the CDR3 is TGTGCCAGCACTCAAACCTACGAGCAGTACTTC.

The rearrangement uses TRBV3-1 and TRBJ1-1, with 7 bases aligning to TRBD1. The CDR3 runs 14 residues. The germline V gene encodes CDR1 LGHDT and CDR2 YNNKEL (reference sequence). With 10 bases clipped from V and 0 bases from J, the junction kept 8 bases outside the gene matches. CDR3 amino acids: CATRTGLMNTEAFF. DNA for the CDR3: TGTGCCACTCGGACAGGACTAATGAACACTGAAGCTTTCTTT.

The CDR3: CASSPVRSGANVLTF. CDR3 in DNA: TGTGCCAGCAGTCCAGTCCGCTCTGGGGCCAACGTCCTGACTTTC. This sequence joins TRBV27 and TRBJ2-6; D unresolved. The CDR3 loop spans 15 amino acids. V was cut by 5 bases and J by 0 bases, with 8 bases left in between. The germline V gene has CDR1 MNHEY and CDR2 SMNVEV (reference sequence).

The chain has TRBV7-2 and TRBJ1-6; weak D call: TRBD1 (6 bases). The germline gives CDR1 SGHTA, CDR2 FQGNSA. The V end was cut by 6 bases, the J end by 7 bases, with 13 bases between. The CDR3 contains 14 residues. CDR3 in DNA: TGTGCCAGCAGGCCAGGGGTCTTCAATTCACCCCTCCACTTT. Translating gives CASRPGVFNSPLHF.

The CDR3 spells CSAFNSNQPQHF. In DNA form, the CDR3 reads TGCAGTGCCTTCAATAGCAATCAGCCCCAGCATTTT. V gene TRBV20-1 combines with J gene TRBJ1-5; no firm D call. This CDR3 spans 12 amino acids. The V end lost 6 bases, the J end lost 0 bases, and 6 bases lay between the germline ends. Germline V gene sequence: CDR1 DFQATT, CDR2 SNEGSKA (reference sequence).

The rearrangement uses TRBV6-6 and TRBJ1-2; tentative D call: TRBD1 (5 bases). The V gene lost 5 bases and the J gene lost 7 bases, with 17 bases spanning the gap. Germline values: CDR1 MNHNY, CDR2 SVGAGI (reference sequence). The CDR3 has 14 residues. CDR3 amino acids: CASSNTGETRGYTF. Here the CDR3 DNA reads TGTGCCAGCAGTAATACAGGAGAGACTCGTGGCTACACCTTC.

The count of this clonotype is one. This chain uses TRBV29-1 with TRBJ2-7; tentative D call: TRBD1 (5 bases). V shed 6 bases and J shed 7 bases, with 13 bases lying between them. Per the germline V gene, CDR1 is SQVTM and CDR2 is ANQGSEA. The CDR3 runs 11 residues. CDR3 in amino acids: CSVHSSGEQYF. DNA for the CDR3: TGCAGCGTACACTCCTCAGGGGAGCAGTACTTC.

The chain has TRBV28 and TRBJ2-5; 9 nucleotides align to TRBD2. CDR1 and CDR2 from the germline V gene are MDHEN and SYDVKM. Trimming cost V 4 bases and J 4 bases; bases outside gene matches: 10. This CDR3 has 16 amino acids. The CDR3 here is CASSSLGLASRETQYF. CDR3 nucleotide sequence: TGTGCCAGCAGTTCCCTCGGACTAGCGTCGAGAGAGACCCAGTACTTC.

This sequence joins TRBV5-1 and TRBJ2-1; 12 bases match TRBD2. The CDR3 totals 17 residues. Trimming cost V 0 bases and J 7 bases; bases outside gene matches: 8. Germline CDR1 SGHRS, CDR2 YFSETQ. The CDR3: CASSLGPLAGGSNEQFF. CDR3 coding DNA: TGCGCCAGCAGCTTGGGACCACTAGCGGGAGGTTCGAATGAGCAGTTCTTC.

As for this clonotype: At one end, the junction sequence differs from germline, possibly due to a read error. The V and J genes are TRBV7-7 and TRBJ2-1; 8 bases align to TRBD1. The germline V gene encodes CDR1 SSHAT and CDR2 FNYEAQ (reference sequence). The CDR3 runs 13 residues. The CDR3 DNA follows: TGTGCTAGCAGCACCACAGGGGGGAATGAGCAGTTCTTC. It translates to CASSTTGGNEQFF.

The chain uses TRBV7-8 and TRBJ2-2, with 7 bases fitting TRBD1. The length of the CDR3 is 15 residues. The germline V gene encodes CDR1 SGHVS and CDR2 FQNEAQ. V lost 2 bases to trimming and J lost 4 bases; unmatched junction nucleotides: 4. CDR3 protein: CASSLRGLSTGELFF. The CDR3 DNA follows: TGTGCCAGCAGCTTAAGGGGGCTATCCACCGGGGAGCTGTTTTTT.

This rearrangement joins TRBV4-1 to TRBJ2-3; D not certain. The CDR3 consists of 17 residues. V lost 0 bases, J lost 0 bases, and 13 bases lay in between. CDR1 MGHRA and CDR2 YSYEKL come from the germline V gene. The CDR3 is CASSQDQAPPSTDTQYF. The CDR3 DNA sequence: TGCGCCAGCAGCCAAGATCAGGCACCTCCTAGCACAGATACGCAGTATTTT.

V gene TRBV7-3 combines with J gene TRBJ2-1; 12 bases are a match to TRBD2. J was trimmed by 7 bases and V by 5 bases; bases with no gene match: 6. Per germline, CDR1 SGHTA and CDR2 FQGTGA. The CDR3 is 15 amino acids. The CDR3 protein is CASSVRLAGANEQFF. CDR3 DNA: TGTGCCAGCAGCGTAAGACTAGCGGGGGCGAATGAGCAGTTCTTC.

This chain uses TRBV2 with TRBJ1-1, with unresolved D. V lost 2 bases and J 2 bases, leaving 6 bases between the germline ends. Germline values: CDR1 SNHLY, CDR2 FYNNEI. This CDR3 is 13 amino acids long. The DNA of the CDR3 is TGTGCCAGCAGTGAACAGATAAACACTGAAGCTTTCTTT. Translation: CASSEQINTEAFF.

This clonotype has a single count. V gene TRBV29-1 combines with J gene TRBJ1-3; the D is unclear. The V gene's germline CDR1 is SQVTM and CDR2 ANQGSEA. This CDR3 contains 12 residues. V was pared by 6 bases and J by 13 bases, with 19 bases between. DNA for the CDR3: TGCAGCGTCCGAGACATGACGCAGGTGATATATTTT. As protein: CSVRDMTQVIYF.

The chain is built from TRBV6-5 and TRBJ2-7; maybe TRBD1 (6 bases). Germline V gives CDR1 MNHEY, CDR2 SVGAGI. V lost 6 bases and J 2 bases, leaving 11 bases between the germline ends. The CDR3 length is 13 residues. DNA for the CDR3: TGTGCCAGCAGCCACGGGACACCCTACGAGCAGTACTTC. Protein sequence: CASSHGTPYEQYF.

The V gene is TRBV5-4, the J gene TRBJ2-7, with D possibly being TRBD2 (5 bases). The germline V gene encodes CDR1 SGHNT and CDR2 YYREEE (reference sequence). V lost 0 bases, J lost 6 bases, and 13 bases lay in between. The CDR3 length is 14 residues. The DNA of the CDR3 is TGTGCCAGCAGCTTGGCCATCGAGGGCCGCGAGCAGTACTTC. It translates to CASSLAIEGREQYF.

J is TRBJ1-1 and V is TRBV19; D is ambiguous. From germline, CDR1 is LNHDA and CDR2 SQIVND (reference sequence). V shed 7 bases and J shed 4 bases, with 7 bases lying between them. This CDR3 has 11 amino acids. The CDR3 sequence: CASMRSTEAFF. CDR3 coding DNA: TGTGCCAGTATGCGTAGCACTGAAGCTTTCTTT.

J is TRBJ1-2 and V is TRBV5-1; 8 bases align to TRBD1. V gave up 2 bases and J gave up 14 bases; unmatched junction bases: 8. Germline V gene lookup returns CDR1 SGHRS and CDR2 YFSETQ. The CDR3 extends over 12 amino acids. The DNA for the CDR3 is TGCGCCAGCAGCTTCACCGGGACAGGTTTTACCTTC. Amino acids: CASSFTGTGFTF. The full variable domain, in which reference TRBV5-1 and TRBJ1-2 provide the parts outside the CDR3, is KAGVTQTPRYLIKTRGQQVTLSCSPISGHRSVSWYQQTPGQGLQFLFEYFSETQRNKGNFPGRFSGRQFSNSRSEMNVSTLELGDSALYLCASSFTGTGFTFGSGTRLTVV.

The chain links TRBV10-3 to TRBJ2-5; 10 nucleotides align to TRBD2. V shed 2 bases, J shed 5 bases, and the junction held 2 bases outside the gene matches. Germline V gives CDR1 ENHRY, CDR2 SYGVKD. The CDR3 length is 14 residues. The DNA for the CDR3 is TGTGCCATCAGTGAGGGACTAGCGGTGGAGACCCAGTACTTC. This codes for CAISEGLAVETQYF.